The 32 T cell receptor beta chains given below trace back to one sample, sequenced in a study of T cells in Graves' hyperthyroidism and ophthalmopathy. What was amplified from RNA transcripts were TCR beta CDR3 regions. HTBI primers were used for first-round RT-PCR of the TCR CDR3. In TCRdb, the multiplex PCR reads were re-called with MiXCR into one record per CDR3 protein. Here the sample spans around 370,000 distinct CDR3 sequences, about a fifth being singletons. Input material: blood. The receptors were gathered from a man between 18 and 35 years old with Graves' ophthalmopathy.

This clonotype has ten or more counts. The chain joins TRBV18 to TRBJ2-5; TRBD2 might be the D (5 bases). The ends were cut back, 3 bases at V and 0 bases at J, with 8 bases in the middle. Germline V lookup: CDR1 KGHSH, CDR2 LQKENI. The CDR3 runs to 14 residues. CDR3 sequence reads: CASSPSSHQETQYF. CDR3 DNA: TGTGCCAGCTCACCTTCTAGCCACCAAGAGACCCAGTACTTC. The whole variable domain, filled in from reference TRBV18 and TRBJ2-5, reads NAGVMQNPRHLVRRRGQEARLRCSPMKGHSHVYWYRQLPEEGLKFMVYLQKENIIDESGMPKERFSAEFPKEGPSILRIQQVVRGDSAAYFCASSPSSHQETQYFGPGTRLLVL.

In this sample, this clonotype turned up a few times. The chain links TRBV5-1 to TRBJ2-3; TRBD1 or TRBD2 may be the D gene (6 bases each). The ends were cut back, 1 base at V and 5 bases at J, with 14 bases in the middle. This CDR3 is built from 15 residues. From germline, CDR1 is SGHRS and CDR2 YFSETQ. In DNA, the CDR3 is TGCGCCAGCAGCTTGAGGGGGGCCCGTGGAGATACGCAGTATTTT. This codes for CASSLRGARGDTQYF.

This clonotype was observed a handful of times. Written as DNA, the CDR3 is TGTGCCAGCAGTGAAGCCCAGGGAGAAACCGGGGAGCTGTTTTTT. Amino acid sequence: CASSEAQGETGELFF. The rearrangement uses TRBV6-1 and TRBJ2-2; D might be TRBD1 or TRBD2, each matching 5 bases. Trimming cost V 0 bases and J 5 bases, with 10 bases left between them. The length of the CDR3 is 15 residues. Germline lookup yields CDR1 MNHNS and CDR2 SASEGT.

In this sample, this clonotype turned up many times. The chain uses TRBV29-1 and TRBJ1-1; D gene uncertain. Deletions cut 6 bases from V and 1 base from J, with 9 bases between. The CDR3 is 12 amino acids. CDR1 and CDR2 (germline): SQVTM, ANQGSEA. CDR3 residues: CSVLLGNTEAFF. The CDR3, as DNA: TGCAGCGTGCTCCTGGGGAACACTGAAGCTTTCTTT.

The rearrangement uses TRBV3-1 and TRBJ1-1; D not certain. The CDR3 loop spans 18 amino acids. V was trimmed by 0 bases and J by 0 bases, leaving 17 bases between them. Germline loops: CDR1 LGHDT, CDR2 YNNKEL (reference sequence). The CDR3 nucleotides read TGTGCCAGCAGCCAAGAAAGGCGGGGTAGGTGGGTGAACACTGAAGCTTTCTTT. Its protein is CASSQERRGRWVNTEAFF.

V usage is TRBV7-2 and J usage is TRBJ1-1; no clear D. The CDR3 length is 13 residues. The V end was cut by 3 bases, the J end by 3 bases, with 8 bases between. Germline V lookup: CDR1 SGHTA, CDR2 FQGNSA. This chain's CDR3 is CASSLNEDTEAFF. DNA of the CDR3: TGTGCCAGCAGCTTGAATGAGGACACTGAAGCTTTCTTT.

This chain joins TRBV9 and TRBJ2-7; D remains ambiguous. Deletions cut 2 bases from V and 2 bases from J, with 8 bases between. Germline-derived CDR1 and CDR2 are SGDLS and YYNGEE. CDR3 size: 13 residues. The CDR3 reads CASSVGEAYEQYF. The DNA for the CDR3 is TGTGCCAGCAGCGTCGGAGAAGCCTACGAGCAGTACTTC.

As concerns this clonotype: Given a much more abundant clone one base away, this may be a read error. The chain couples TRBV7-9 to TRBJ1-5; weak D call: TRBD1 (6 bases). CDR1 SEHNR and CDR2 FQNEAQ come from the germline V gene (reference sequence). CDR3 size: 15 residues. DNA of the CDR3: TGTGCCGGCAGCTTAGACAGTCAAGGGGGTCAGCCCCAGCATTTT. Protein product: CAGSLDSQGGQPQHF.

The table lists this clonotype with a few counts. The CDR3 reads CASSLVADSGANVLTF. The CDR3, as DNA: TGCGCCAGCAGCTTGGTGGCTGACTCTGGGGCCAACGTCCTGACTTTC. The V call is TRBV5-1, the J call TRBJ2-6, with D hard to call. The V end was cut by 0 bases, the J end by 0 bases, with 7 bases between. Per the germline V gene, CDR1 is SGHRS and CDR2 is YFSETQ. The CDR3 sequence is 16 residues long.

There are many counts of this clonotype. The chain uses TRBV7-2 and TRBJ2-1; 9 bases are a match to TRBD2. The CDR3 loop spans 15 amino acids. Germline CDR1 is SGHTA and CDR2 is FQGNSA. V shed 1 base and J 6 bases; nucleotides not matched to a gene: 4. The CDR3 loop reads CASSLVAGGGNEQFF. Here the CDR3 DNA reads TGTGCCAGCAGCTTAGTTGCGGGGGGGGGCAATGAGCAGTTCTTC.

This clonotype appeared many times. The chain recombines TRBV5-6 with TRBJ2-7, with TRBD1 matching 8 bases. With 3 bases clipped from V and 3 bases from J, the junction kept 5 bases outside the gene matches. CDR1 is SGHDT, CDR2 YYEEEE, per germline. CDR3 length: 14 residues. Here the CDR3 DNA reads TGTGCCAGCAGCTCCGGGACAGGATACTACGAGCAGTACTTC. The encoded protein is CASSSGTGYYEQYF. Filled out from reference TRBV5-6 and TRBJ2-7, the complete variable domain reads DAGVTQSPTHLIKTRGQQVTLRCSPKSGHDTVSWYQQALGQGPQFIFQYYEEEERQRGNFPDRFSGHQFPNYSSELNVNALLLGDSALYLCASSSGTGYYEQYFGPGTRLTVT.

This chain uses TRBV30 with TRBJ1-2, with D uncertain. This CDR3 is 12 amino acids long. CDR1 and CDR2 from the germline V gene are GTSNPN and SVGIG (reference sequence). Between the trimmed V and J ends, which lost 3 bases and 8 bases, there was a span of 13 bases. DNA for the CDR3: TGTGCCTGGAGGGCAGAATTGCGGGGCTACACCTTC. It codes for CAWRAELRGYTF.

The chain has TRBV3-1 and TRBJ2-3; 8 nucleotides agree with TRBD2. From germline, CDR1 is LGHDT and CDR2 YNNKEL (reference sequence). V was clipped by 2 bases and J by 0 bases; unmatched bases: 16. The CDR3 totals 20 residues. The CDR3 reads CASSQQHTGLGPPSTDTQYF. The CDR3 DNA sequence: TGTGCCAGCAGCCAACAACACACGGGACTAGGTCCCCCTAGCACAGATACGCAGTATTTT.

This clonotype occurred many times. The rearrangement uses TRBV12-3 or TRBV12-4 and TRBJ1-1; D ambiguous. V lost 5 bases and J 1 base, leaving 8 bases between the germline ends. CDR3 length: 13 amino acids. CDR3 loop: CASSPPGNTEAFF. CDR3 coding DNA: TGTGCCAGCAGTCCCCCAGGGAACACTGAAGCTTTCTTT.

The J gene is TRBJ2-7, the V gene TRBV20-1, with 10 positions matching TRBD1. With 6 bases clipped from V and 5 bases from J, the junction kept 13 bases outside the gene matches. The germline gives CDR1 DFQATT, CDR2 SNEGSKA (reference sequence). This CDR3 contains 15 residues. CDR3 nucleotides: TGCAGTGCCCCACCGGGGACAGGGGACTTCAACGAGCAGTACTTC. Amino acid sequence: CSAPPGTGDFNEQYF.

The gene calls are TRBV19 and TRBJ1-6; D unresolved. The V gene lost 2 bases and the J gene lost 0 bases, with 5 bases spanning the gap. Germline V gene lookup returns CDR1 LNHDA and CDR2 SQIVND (reference sequence). The CDR3 has 15 amino acids. This CDR3 reads CASSIFSSYNSPLHF. The CDR3 nucleotides read TGTGCCAGTAGTATATTCAGCTCCTATAATTCACCCCTCCACTTT.

There are many counts of this clonotype. The chain combines TRBV7-9 with TRBJ1-1, with TRBD1 as a possible D gene (5 bases). The V end lost 1 base, the J end lost 0 bases, and 12 bases lay between the germline ends. CDR1 is SEHNR and CDR2 is FQNEAQ in the germline V gene (reference sequence). CDR3 length equals 16 residues. CDR3 sequence (DNA): TGTGCCAGCAGCTTAGGGTGGGGGGGGATGAACACTGAAGCTTTCTTT. It is translated as CASSLGWGGMNTEAFF.

A few counts support this clonotype. The V and J genes are TRBV6-6 and TRBJ1-1, with D unclear. Germline V gene sequence: CDR1 MNHNY, CDR2 SVGAGI (reference sequence). Between the trimmed V and J ends, which lost 0 bases and 0 bases, there was a span of 8 bases. This CDR3 has 15 amino acids. The CDR3 region is CASSYSPNLNTEAFF. CDR3 DNA: TGTGCCAGCAGTTACTCACCCAACTTGAACACTGAAGCTTTCTTT.

As for this clonotype: Germline and junction disagree at one end, which may indicate a read error. The chain employs TRBV7-8 and TRBJ1-3; TRBD1 is a possible D gene (5 bases). Germline-derived CDR1 and CDR2 are SGHVS and FQNEAQ. This CDR3 contains 12 residues. CDR3 bases: TGTGCCAACAGCCCAGGAGGGACCACCATATATTTT. This codes for CANSPGGTTIYF. The whole variable domain, filled in from reference TRBV7-8 and TRBJ1-3, reads GAGVSQSPRYKVAKRGQDVALRCDPISGHVSLFWYQQALGQGPEFLTYFQNEAQLDKSGLPSDRFFAERPEGSVSTLKIQRTQQEDSAVYLCANSPGGTTIYFGEGSWLTVV.

In its sample, this clonotype was seen a few times. V usage is TRBV2 and J usage is TRBJ2-5, with D possibly being TRBD1 or TRBD2 (5 bases each). CDR1 and CDR2 from the germline V gene are SNHLY and FYNNEI. Trimming left V 6 bases short and J 4 bases short, with 12 bases between. The CDR3 is made up of 13 amino acids. The CDR3: CASSLGPRETQYF. The CDR3, as DNA: TGTGCCAGCAGCTTGGGACCTAGAGAGACCCAGTACTTC.

V gene TRBV19 combines with J gene TRBJ2-1; a possible D gene is TRBD1 (7 bases). The CDR3 runs 18 residues. V shed 3 bases and J shed 0 bases, with 18 bases lying between them. Looked up from germline, CDR1 is LNHDA and CDR2 is SQIVND (reference sequence). The DNA of the CDR3 is TGTGCCAGTAGTATCCCCCCCGCAGGGGGAGGCTCCTACAATGAGCAGTTCTTC. It yields the protein CASSIPPAGGGSYNEQFF.

This chain joins TRBV5-4 and TRBJ2-5; no clear D. This CDR3 has 14 residues. Between the trimmed V and J ends, which lost 3 bases and 5 bases, there was a span of 14 bases. The germline gives CDR1 SGHNT, CDR2 YYREEE (reference sequence). CDR3 in DNA: TGTGCCAGCAGCTCCTTCGAACAATGGGAGACCCAGTACTTC. This translates into CASSSFEQWETQYF.

This clonotype came up many times. This chain joins TRBV5-1 and TRBJ2-3; 12 bases fit TRBD2. The CDR3 runs 17 residues. The V segment lost 1 base and the J segment 4 bases; nucleotides outside the gene matches: 7. Germline-derived CDR1 and CDR2 are SGHRS and YFSETQ. The CDR3 sequence is CASSLRPGLAGSDTQYF. The CDR3, as DNA: TGCGCCAGCAGCTTGAGACCAGGACTAGCGGGGTCAGATACGCAGTATTTT.

CDR3 bases: TGCGCCAGCAGCCGGATGGGTGGGGGCTACGAGCAGTACTTC. It yields the protein CASSRMGGGYEQYF. This chain links TRBV5-1 with TRBJ2-7, with D tentatively TRBD1 or TRBD2 (5 bases each). The CDR3 has 14 amino acids. Germline lookup yields CDR1 SGHRS and CDR2 YFSETQ. The V end lost 4 bases, the J end lost 3 bases, and 14 bases lay between the germline ends.

The chain has TRBV5-8 and TRBJ1-1; the D gene is possibly TRBD1 (5 bases). Germline values: CDR1 SGHTS, CDR2 YDEGEE. Trimming left V 3 bases short and J 4 bases short, with 19 bases between. The CDR3 loop spans 16 amino acids. CDR3 loop: CASSWRAGSGGTEAFF. The CDR3, as DNA: TGTGCCAGCAGCTGGAGGGCGGGGAGCGGGGGCACTGAAGCTTTCTTT.

The table lists this clonotype with many counts. V and J are TRBV7-6 and TRBJ2-1, with 7 bases identical to TRBD1. Trimming took 1 base from V and 9 from J; bases not matched to a gene: 3. The CDR3 runs 13 residues. Per germline, CDR1 SGHVS and CDR2 FNYEAQ. CDR3 protein: CASSLGQGAEQFF. In nucleotides, the CDR3 is TGTGCCAGCAGCTTAGGACAGGGAGCTGAGCAGTTCTTC.

The chain uses TRBV6-5 and TRBJ2-2; 8 bases line up with TRBD1. This CDR3 is 17 amino acids long. CDR1 MNHEY and CDR2 SVGAGI come from the germline V gene. The V and J ends lost 0 bases and 4 bases, in that order; junction bases with no gene match: 7. CDR3 nucleotides: TGTGCCAGCAGTTACTCGACAGGGGTTGAAGGCACCGGGGAGCTGTTTTTT. This codes for CASSYSTGVEGTGELFF.

The chain joins TRBV5-1 to TRBJ2-7; D gene ambiguous. V lost 0 bases to trimming and J lost 2 bases, with 9 bases between them. The CDR3 sequence is 14 residues long. Germline loops: CDR1 SGHRS, CDR2 YFSETQ. The CDR3 DNA follows: TGCGCCAGCAGCTTGGGATGGGATCCCTACGAGCAGTACTTC. As protein: CASSLGWDPYEQYF.

This clonotype has only one observation. This chain connects TRBV2 to TRBJ2-7, with unresolved D. The CDR3 extends over 13 amino acids. Germline values: CDR1 SNHLY, CDR2 FYNNEI. Between the trimmed V and J ends, which lost 6 bases and 5 bases, there was a span of 14 bases. CDR3 protein: CASSVGPLNEQYF. The CDR3 DNA sequence: TGTGCCAGCAGCGTAGGCCCACTCAACGAGCAGTACTTC.

The V gene is TRBV20-1, the J gene TRBJ2-7; 9 bases map to TRBD1. V lost 5 bases to trimming and J lost 0 bases; unmatched junction nucleotides: 5. CDR1 and CDR2 from the germline V gene are DFQATT and SNEGSKA (reference sequence). The CDR3 extends over 14 amino acids. The CDR3 sequence: CSAPDRGRSYEQYF. CDR3 sequence (DNA): TGCAGTGCTCCGGACAGGGGCCGCTCCTACGAGCAGTACTTC.

This clonotype occurred a few times. This chain connects TRBV6-1 to TRBJ2-3; D may be TRBD1 or TRBD2 (7 bases each). The V end was cut by 8 bases, the J end by 1 base, with 16 bases between. There are 15 residues in the CDR3. Looked up from germline, CDR1 is MNHNS and CDR2 is SASEGT. CDR3: CASGGRGGGTDTQYF. The CDR3 coding sequence is TGTGCCAGCGGGGGCAGGGGGGGGGGCACAGATACGCAGTATTTT.

Turning to this clonotype: This may come from a read error, since a much larger clone is one base off. The gene calls are TRBV28 and TRBJ2-5; perhaps D is TRBD1 or TRBD2 (5 bases each). V lost 6 bases and J lost 7, with 21 bases in between. The CDR3 has 15 amino acids. Germline V lookup: CDR1 MDHEN, CDR2 SYDVKM. CDR3 in DNA: TGTGCCAGCAGACCCGGGACCCTGAGGCTCGCGACCCAGTACTTC. Protein product: CASRPGTLRLATQYF.